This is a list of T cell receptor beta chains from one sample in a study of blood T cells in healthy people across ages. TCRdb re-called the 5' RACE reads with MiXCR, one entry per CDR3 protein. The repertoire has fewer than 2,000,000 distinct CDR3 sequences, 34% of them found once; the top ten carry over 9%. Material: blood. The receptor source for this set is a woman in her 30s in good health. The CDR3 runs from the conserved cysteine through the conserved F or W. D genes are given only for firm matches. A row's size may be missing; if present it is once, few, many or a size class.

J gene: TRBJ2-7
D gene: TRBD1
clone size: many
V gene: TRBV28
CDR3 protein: CASQIQGAADEQYF
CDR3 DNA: TGTGCCAGCCAAATTCAGGGGGCAGCAGACGAGCAGTACTTC

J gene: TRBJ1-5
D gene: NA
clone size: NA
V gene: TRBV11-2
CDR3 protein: CASSLGASKSQPQHF
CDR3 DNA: TGTGCCAGCAGCTTGGGGGCTTCTAAATCGCAGCCCCAGCATTTT

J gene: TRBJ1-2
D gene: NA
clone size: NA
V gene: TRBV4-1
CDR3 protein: CASSQGALAEPVPGYGYTF
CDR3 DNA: TGCGCCAGCAGCCAAGGGGCCTTAGCTGAACCTGTACCCGGGTATGGCTACACCTTC

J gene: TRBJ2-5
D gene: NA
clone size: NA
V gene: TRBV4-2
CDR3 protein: CASSQDLGNQETQYF
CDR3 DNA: TGTGCCAGCAGCCAAGATCTAGGGAATCAAGAGACCCAGTACTTC

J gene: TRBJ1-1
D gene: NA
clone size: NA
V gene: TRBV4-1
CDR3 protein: CASSQVPRQVNTEAFF
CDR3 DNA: TGTGCCAGCAGCCAAGTACCCCGACAGGTGAACACTGAAGCTTTCTTT

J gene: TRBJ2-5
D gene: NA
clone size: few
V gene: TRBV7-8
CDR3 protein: CASSLVPGAGKYF
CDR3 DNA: TGTGCCAGCAGCTTAGTTCCAGGGGCGGGAAAGTACTTC

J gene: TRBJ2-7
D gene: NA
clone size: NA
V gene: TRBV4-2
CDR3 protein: CASSQEFGDPPEQYF
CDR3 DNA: TGTGCCAGCAGCCAAGAGTTCGGCGATCCCCCCGAGCAGTACTTC

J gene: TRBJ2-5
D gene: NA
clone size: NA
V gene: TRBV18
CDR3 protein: CASSPKGGETQYF
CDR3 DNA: TGTGCCAGCTCACCGAAGGGGGGAGAGACCCAGTACTTC

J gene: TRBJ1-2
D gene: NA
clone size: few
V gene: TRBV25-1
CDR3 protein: CASSALNSLGGYTF
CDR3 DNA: TGTGCCAGCAGTGCTCTTAATTCCCTCGGGGGCTACACCTTC

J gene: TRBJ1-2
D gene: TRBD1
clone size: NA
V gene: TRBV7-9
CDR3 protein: CASSSLRRTGDGYTF
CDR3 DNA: TGTGCCAGCAGCTCCCTACGCCGGACAGGGGATGGCTACACCTTC

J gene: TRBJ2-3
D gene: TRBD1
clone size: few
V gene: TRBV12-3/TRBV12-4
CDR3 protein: CASTAGDRPGDTQYF
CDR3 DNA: TGTGCCAGCACCGCTGGGGACAGGCCGGGAGATACGCAGTATTTT

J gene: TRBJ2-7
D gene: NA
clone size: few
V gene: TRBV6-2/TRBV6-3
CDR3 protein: CASRPLTGSYEQYF
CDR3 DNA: TGTGCCAGCAGACCGTTGACTGGATCCTACGAGCAGTACTTC

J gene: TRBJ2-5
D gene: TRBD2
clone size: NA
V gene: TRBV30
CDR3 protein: CAWSVTGRGGSQYF
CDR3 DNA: TGTGCCTGGAGTGTCACCGGGAGGGGAGGGTCCCAGTACTTC

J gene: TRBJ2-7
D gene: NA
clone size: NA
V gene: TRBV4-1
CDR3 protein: CASSQDPLGTYEQYF
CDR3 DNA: TGCGCCAGCAGCCAAGATCCCCTAGGAACCTACGAGCAGTACTTC

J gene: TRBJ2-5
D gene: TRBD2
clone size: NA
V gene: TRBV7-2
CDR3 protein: CASSLGLASGGAQETQYF
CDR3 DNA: TGTGCCAGCAGCTTAGGGTTAGCTAGCGGGGGGGCTCAAGAGACCCAGTACTTC

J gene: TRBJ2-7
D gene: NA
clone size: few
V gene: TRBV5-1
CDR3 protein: CASSLEGDVNEQYF
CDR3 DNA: TGCGCCAGCAGCTTAGAGGGGGATGTGAACGAGCAGTACTTC

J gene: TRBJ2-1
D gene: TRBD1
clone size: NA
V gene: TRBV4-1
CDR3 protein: CASSQPRDRGIYNEQFF
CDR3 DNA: TGCGCCAGCAGCCAACCTAGGGACAGGGGGATCTACAATGAGCAGTTCTTC

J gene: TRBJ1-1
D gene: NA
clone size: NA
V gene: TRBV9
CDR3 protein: CASSPTRGHSEAFF
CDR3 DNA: TGTGCCAGCAGCCCCACGAGGGGACACTCTGAAGCTTTCTTT

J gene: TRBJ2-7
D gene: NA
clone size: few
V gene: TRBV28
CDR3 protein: CASSFFGAAYEQYF
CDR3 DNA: TGTGCCAGCAGTTTTTTTGGGGCAGCTTACGAGCAGTACTTC

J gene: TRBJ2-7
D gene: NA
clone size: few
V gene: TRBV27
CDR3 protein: CASSSTIQGPIYEQYF
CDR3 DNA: TGTGCCAGCAGTTCAACCATACAGGGTCCGATCTACGAGCAGTACTTC

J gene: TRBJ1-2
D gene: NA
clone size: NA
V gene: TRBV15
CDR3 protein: CATSGQTYDYTF
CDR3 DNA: TGTGCCACCAGCGGACAGACCTATGACTACACCTTC

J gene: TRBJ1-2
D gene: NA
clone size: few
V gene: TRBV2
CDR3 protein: CASSEGQTRGGYTF
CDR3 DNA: TGTGCCAGCAGTGAGGGACAAACCCGTGGCGGCTACACCTTC

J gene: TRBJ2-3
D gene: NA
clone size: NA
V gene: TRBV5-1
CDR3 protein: CASGIQGSTDTQYF
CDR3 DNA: TGCGCCAGTGGGATACAGGGAAGCACAGATACGCAGTATTTT

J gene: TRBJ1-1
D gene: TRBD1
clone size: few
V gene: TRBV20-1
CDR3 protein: CSVDMWTGRGLGTEAFF
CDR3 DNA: TGCAGTGTTGACATGTGGACAGGGAGGGGATTGGGCACTGAAGCTTTCTTT

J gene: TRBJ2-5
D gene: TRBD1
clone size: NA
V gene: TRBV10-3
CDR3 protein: CAIILSRDRGETQYF
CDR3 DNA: TGTGCCATCATTTTATCCCGGGACAGGGGAGAGACCCAGTACTTC

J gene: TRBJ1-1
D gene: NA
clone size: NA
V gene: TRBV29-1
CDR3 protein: CSVLSGRAMNTEAFF
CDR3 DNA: TGCAGCGTTTTGAGCGGGAGGGCCATGAACACTGAAGCTTTCTTT

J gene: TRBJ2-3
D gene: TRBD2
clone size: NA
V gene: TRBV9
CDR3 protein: CASSVGLGGSKRDTQYF
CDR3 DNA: TGTGCCAGCAGCGTAGGACTAGGCGGGAGCAAGAGGGATACGCAGTATTTT

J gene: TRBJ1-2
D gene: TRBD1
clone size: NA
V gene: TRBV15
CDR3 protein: CATSRTQEGADGHTF
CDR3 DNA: TGTGCCACCAGCAGGACGCAAGAGGGGGCTGATGGCCACACCTTC

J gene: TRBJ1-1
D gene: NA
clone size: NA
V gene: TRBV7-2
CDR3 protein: CASSLVGQLNTEAFF
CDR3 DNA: TGTGCCAGCAGCTTAGTAGGACAGCTGAACACTGAAGCTTTCTTT

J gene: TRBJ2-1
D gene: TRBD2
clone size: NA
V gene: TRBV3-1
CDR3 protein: CASSLSPGTSGVGSYNEQFF
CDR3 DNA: TGTGCCAGCAGCCTATCTCCCGGGACTAGCGGAGTCGGCTCCTACAATGAGCAGTTCTTC

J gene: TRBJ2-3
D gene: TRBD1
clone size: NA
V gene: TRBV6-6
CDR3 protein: CASTSLGTGGPDTQYF
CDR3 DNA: TGTGCCAGCACCTCGCTCGGGACAGGGGGCCCAGATACGCAGTATTTT

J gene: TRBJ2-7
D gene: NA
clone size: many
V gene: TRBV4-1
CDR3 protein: CASSQEGPSSYEQYF
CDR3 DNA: TGCGCCAGCAGCCAAGAAGGCCCGAGCTCCTACGAGCAGTACTTC

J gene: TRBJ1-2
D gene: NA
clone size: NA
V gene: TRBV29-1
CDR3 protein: CSVVGGKGYTF
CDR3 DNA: TGCAGCGTTGTTGGGGGAAAAGGCTACACCTTC

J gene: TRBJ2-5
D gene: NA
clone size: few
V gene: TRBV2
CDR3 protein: CASSGPGGETQYF
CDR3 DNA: TGTGCCAGCAGTGGGCCCGGAGGGGAGACCCAGTACTTC

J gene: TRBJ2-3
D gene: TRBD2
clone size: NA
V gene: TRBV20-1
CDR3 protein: CSASWGLAGGTDTQYF
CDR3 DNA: TGCAGTGCTAGTTGGGGACTAGCGGGGGGCACAGATACGCAGTATTTT

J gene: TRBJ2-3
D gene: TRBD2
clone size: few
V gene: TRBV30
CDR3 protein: CAWSAGTSGRHTDTQYF
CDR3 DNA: TGTGCCTGGAGTGCCGGGACTAGCGGGAGACATACAGATACGCAGTATTTT

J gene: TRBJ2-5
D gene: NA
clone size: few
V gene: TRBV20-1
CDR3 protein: CSATERKETQYF
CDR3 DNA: TGCAGTGCTACAGAACGGAAAGAGACCCAGTACTTC

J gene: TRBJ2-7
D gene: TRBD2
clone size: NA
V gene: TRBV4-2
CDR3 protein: CASSQAHLAGGPDEQYF
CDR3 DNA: TGTGCCAGCAGCCAAGCCCATTTAGCGGGGGGGCCCGACGAGCAGTACTTC

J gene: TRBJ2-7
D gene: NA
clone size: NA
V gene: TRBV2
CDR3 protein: CASSGQVPSYEQYF
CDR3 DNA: TGTGCCAGCAGTGGCCAGGTCCCTTCCTACGAGCAGTACTTC

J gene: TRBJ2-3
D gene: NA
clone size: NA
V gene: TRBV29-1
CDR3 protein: CSVVRASTDTQYF
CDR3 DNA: TGCAGCGTTGTGAGGGCTAGCACAGATACGCAGTATTTT

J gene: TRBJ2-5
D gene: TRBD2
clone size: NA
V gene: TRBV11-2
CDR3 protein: CASSKLAGRQKTQYF
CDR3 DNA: TGTGCCAGCAGTAAGCTAGCGGGGCGCCAAAAGACCCAGTACTTC

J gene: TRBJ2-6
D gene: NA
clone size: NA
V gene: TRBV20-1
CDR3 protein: CSAKALGAGANVLTF
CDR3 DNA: TGCAGTGCTAAAGCCCTAGGTGCTGGGGCCAACGTCCTGACTTTC

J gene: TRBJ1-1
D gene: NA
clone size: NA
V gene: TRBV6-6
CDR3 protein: CASSIGMRAGMNTEAFF
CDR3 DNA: TGTGCCAGCAGTATCGGGATGAGGGCGGGGATGAACACTGAAGCTTTCTTT

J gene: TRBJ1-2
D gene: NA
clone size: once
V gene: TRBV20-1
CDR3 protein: CSARKPLVGYTF
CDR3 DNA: TGCAGTGCTAGAAAACCCCTTGTTGGCTACACCTTC

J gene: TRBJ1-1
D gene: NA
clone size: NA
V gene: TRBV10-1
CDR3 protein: CASSKGDTEAFF
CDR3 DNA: TGCGCCAGCAGTAAGGGGGACACTGAAGCTTTCTTT

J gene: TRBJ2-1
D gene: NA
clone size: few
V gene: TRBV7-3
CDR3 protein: CASSPPGRISSYNEQFF
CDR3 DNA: TGTGCCAGCAGCCCCCCGGGGCGCATCAGCTCCTACAATGAGCAGTTCTTC

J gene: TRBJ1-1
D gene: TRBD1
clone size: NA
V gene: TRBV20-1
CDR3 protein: CSAIGQGANTEAFF
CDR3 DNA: TGCAGTGCTATTGGACAGGGCGCGAACACTGAAGCTTTCTTT

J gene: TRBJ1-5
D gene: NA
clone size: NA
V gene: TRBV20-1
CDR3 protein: CSARDGGRPTLGQPQHF
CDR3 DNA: TGCAGTGCTAGAGATGGCGGGAGGCCAACTTTAGGTCAGCCCCAGCATTTT

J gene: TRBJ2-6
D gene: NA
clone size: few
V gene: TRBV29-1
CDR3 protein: CSVGSRKLSGANVLTF
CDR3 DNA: TGCAGCGTTGGATCCAGGAAACTCTCTGGGGCCAACGTCCTGACTTTC

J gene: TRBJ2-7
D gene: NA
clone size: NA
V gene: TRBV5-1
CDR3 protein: CASSFNEREQYF
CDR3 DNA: TGCGCCAGCAGCTTTAATGAGCGCGAGCAGTACTTC